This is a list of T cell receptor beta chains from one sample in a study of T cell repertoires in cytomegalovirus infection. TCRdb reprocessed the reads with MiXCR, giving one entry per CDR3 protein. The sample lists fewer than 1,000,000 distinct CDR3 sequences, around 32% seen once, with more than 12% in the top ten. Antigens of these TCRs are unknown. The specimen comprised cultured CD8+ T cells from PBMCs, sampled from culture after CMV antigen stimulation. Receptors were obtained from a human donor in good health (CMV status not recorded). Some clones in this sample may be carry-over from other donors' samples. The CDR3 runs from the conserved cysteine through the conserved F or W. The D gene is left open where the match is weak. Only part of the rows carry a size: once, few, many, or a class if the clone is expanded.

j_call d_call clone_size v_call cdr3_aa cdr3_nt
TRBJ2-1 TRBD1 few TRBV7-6 CASSFLTGGVLDEQFF TGTGCCAGCAGCTTCCTGACAGGGGGCGTTTTGGATGAGCAGTTCTTC
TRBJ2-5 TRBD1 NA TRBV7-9 CASSFSRTGAKETQYF TGTGCCAGCAGCTTTAGCCGGACAGGGGCCAAAGAGACCCAGTACTTC
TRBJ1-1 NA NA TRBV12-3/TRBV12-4 CASSFDSGNTEAFF TGTGCCAGCAGTTTCGACAGTGGGAACACTGAAGCTTTCTTT
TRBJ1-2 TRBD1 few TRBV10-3 CAISELVTLRDRGSSIYGYTF TGTGCCATCAGTGAGTTAGTAACCCTCCGGGACAGGGGGTCCTCCATCTATGGCTACACCTTC
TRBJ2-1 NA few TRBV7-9 CASSPQGSHEQFF TGTGCCAGCAGCCCCCAGGGGTCCCATGAGCAGTTCTTC
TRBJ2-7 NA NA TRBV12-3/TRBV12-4 CASSPRGPNEQYF TGTGCCAGCAGTCCCCGGGGGCCCAACGAGCAGTACTTC
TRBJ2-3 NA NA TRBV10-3 CAIRETVDTQYF TGTGCCATCAGAGAGACAGTGGATACGCAGTATTTT
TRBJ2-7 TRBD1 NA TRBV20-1 CSASPGGPPYEQYF TGCAGTGCTAGTCCAGGGGGACCCCCCTACGAGCAGTACTTC
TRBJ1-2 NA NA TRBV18 CASSPFVGAPYLDYGYTF TGTGCCAGCTCACCATTCGTGGGGGCGCCCTATCTCGACTATGGCTACACCTTC
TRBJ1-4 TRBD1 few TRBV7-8 CASSSEQGAEGEKLFF TGTGCCAGCAGCTCAGAACAGGGGGCTGAGGGTGAAAAACTGTTTTTT
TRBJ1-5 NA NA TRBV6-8 CASSLNMNQPQHF TGTGCCAGCAGCTTAAACATGAATCAGCCCCAGCATTTT
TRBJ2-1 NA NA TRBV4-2 CASSQTKNEQFF TGTGCCAGCAGCCAAACGAAGAATGAGCAGTTCTTC
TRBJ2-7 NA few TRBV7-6 CASSLEAGDHYEQYF TGTGCCAGCAGCTTAGAGGCAGGGGATCACTACGAGCAGTACTTC
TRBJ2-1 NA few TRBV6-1 CASRLSGLADEQFF TGTGCCAGCAGACTATCAGGGCTAGCAGATGAGCAGTTCTTC
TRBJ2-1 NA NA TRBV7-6 CASSLAALQDEQFF TGTGCCAGCAGCTTAGCAGCCCTCCAGGATGAGCAGTTCTTC
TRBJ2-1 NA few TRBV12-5 CASGLQGTYNEQFF TGTGCTAGTGGTTTGCAGGGCACCTACAATGAGCAGTTCTTC
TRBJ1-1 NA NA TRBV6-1 CASSESPAMNTEAFF TGTGCCAGCAGTGAAAGTCCAGCAATGAACACTGAAGCTTTCTTT
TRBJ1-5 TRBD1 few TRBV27 CASSQQGAQPQHF TGTGCCAGCAGTCAACAGGGGGCACAGCCCCAGCATTTT
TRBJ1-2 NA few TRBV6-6 CASSYSRGPTSYGYTF TGTGCCAGCAGTTACTCGAGGGGCCCTACAAGTTATGGCTACACCTTC
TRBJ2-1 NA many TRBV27 CASSIRGAYNEQFF TGTGCCAGCAGTATCAGGGGTGCCTACAATGAGCAGTTCTTC
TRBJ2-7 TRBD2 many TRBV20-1 CSARPLTSGGAYEQYF TGCAGTGCTAGACCTCTCACGTCGGGGGGGGCCTACGAGCAGTACTTC
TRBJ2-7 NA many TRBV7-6 CASSLADGPYEQYF TGTGCCAGCAGCTTAGCGGACGGACCCTACGAGCAGTACTTC
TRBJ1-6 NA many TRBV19 CASKGGYNSPLHF TGTGCCAGTAAAGGTGGCTATAATTCACCCCTCCACTTT
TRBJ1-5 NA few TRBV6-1 CASSEARQAAWPQHF TGTGCCAGCAGTGAAGCCAGACAGGCGGCATGGCCCCAGCATTTT
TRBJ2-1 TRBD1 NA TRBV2 CASSRWGTAASSSYNEQFF TGTGCCAGCAGCCGATGGGGGACAGCCGCCTCGAGCTCCTACAATGAGCAGTTCTTC
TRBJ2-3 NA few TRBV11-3 CASSPIGGGGTDTQYF TGTGCCAGCAGCCCGATCGGAGGCGGGGGCACAGATACGCAGTATTTT
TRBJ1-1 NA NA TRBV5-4 CASSLVAGADTEAFF TGTGCCAGCAGCTTGGTTGCGGGAGCGGACACTGAAGCTTTCTTT
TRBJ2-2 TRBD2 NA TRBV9 CASSVAPSGRNTGELFF TGTGCCAGCAGCGTAGCTCCTAGCGGGAGGAACACCGGGGAGCTGTTTTTT
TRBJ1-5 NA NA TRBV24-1 CATSDQQGVGNQPQHF TGTGCCACCAGTGATCAGCAAGGGGTAGGCAATCAGCCCCAGCATTTT
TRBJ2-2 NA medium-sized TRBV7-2 CASSLGKNTGELFF TGTGCCAGCAGCTTAGGAAAGAACACCGGGGAGCTGTTTTTT
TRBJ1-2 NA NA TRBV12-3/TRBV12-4 CASPPWANGYTF TGTGCCAGCCCCCCTTGGGCCAATGGCTACACCTTC
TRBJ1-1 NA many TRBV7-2 CASSVPTDLTEAFF TGTGCCAGCAGCGTACCTACAGACCTCACTGAAGCTTTCTTT
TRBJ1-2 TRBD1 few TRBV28 CASSLTGQSPGGYTF TGTGCCAGCAGTTTAACGGGACAGTCCCCAGGTGGCTACACCTTC
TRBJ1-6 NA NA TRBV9 CASSPWGGGSHSPLHF TGTGCCAGCAGCCCGTGGGGGGGGGGTAGTCATTCACCCCTCCACTTT
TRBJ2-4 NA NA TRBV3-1 CASSPASYTLAKNIQYF TGTGCCAGCAGCCCCGCTTCCTATACTCTAGCCAAAAACATTCAGTACTTC
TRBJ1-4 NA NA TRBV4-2 CASSPPGTYEKLFF TGTGCCAGCAGCCCTCCGGGGACCTATGAAAAACTGTTTTTT
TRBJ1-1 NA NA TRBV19 CASSIVRQNEAFF TGTGCCAGTAGTATAGTTCGACAGAATGAAGCTTTCTTT
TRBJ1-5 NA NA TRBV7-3 CASSLVTGEYSNQPQHF TGTGCCAGCAGCTTAGTTACAGGAGAGTATAGCAATCAGCCCCAGCATTTT
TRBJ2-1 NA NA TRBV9 CASSSEVGGPGYNEQFF TGTGCCAGCAGCTCCGAGGTGGGGGGGCCCGGCTACAATGAGCAGTTCTTC
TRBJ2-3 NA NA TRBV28 CASSFGQSIGDTQYF TGTGCCAGCAGTTTTGGACAGTCAATTGGTGATACGCAGTATTTT
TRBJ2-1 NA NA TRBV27 CASRPIAFSYNEQFF TGTGCCAGCAGACCGATAGCGTTCTCCTACAATGAGCAGTTCTTC
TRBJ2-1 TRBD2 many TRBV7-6 CASREIAGAYNEQFF TGTGCCAGCAGGGAAATAGCGGGGGCCTACAATGAGCAGTTCTTC
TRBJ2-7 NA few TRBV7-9 CASAPQDSYEQYF TGTGCCAGCGCCCCGCAAGACTCCTACGAGCAGTACTTC
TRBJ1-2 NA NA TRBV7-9 CASSLGGVSASGYGYTF TGTGCCAGCAGCTTGGGTGGTGTATCGGCCTCAGGATATGGCTACACCTTC
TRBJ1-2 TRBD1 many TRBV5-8 CASSATGTPGLRGYTF TGTGCCAGCAGCGCGACAGGGACCCCAGGGCTTCGTGGCTACACCTTC
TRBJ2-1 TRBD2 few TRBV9 CASSNSGGAYNEQFF TGTGCCAGCAGCAATAGCGGGGGAGCTTACAATGAGCAGTTCTTC
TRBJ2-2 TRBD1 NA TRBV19 CASSMGTGGIITGELFF TGTGCCAGTAGTATGGGGACAGGGGGGATTATCACCGGGGAGCTGTTTTTT
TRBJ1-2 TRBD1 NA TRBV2 CASRTGQVPGYTF TGTGCCAGCCGAACGGGACAGGTTCCTGGCTACACCTTC
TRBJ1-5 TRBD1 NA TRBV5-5 CASSLNRDRNQPQHF TGTGCCAGCAGCCTCAACCGGGACAGGAATCAGCCCCAGCATTTT
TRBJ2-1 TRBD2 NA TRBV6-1 CASSPGLATYNEQFF TGTGCCAGCAGTCCGGGACTAGCGACCTACAATGAGCAGTTCTTC
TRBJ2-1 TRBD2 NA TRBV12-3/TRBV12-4 CASSTPSGGAVEQFF TGTGCCAGCAGTACTCCTAGCGGGGGGGCCGTTGAGCAGTTCTTC
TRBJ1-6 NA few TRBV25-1 CASSEFYNSPLHF TGTGCCAGCAGTGAGTTCTATAATTCACCCCTCCACTTT
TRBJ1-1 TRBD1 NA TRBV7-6 CASTFEGQGAGNTEAFF TGTGCCAGCACCTTCGAGGGACAGGGGGCAGGGAACACTGAAGCTTTCTTT
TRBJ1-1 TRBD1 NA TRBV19 CASIDRTGGLDTEAFF TGTGCCAGTATCGATAGGACAGGGGGCTTGGATACTGAAGCTTTCTTT
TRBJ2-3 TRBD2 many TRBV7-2 CASSLSGGLGYTDTQYF TGTGCCAGCAGCCTTAGCGGGGGGCTCGGTTACACAGATACGCAGTATTTT
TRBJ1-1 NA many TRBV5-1 CASSHRSLNTEAFF TGCGCCAGCAGCCATCGAAGTTTGAACACTGAAGCTTTCTTT
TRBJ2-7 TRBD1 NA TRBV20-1 CSARDLSRGYEQYF TGCAGTGCTAGAGATCTCTCCAGGGGGTACGAGCAGTACTTC
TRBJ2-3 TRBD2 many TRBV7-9 CAMQHSGGTDTQYF TGTGCCATGCAGCACAGCGGGGGCACAGATACGCAGTATTTT
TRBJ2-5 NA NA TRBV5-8 CASSDDLEWETQYF TGTGCCAGCAGCGATGATCTAGAATGGGAGACCCAGTACTTC
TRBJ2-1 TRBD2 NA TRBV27 CASSLVAASGGPGPYNEQFF TGTGCCAGCAGTTTAGTTGCGGCTAGCGGGGGGCCAGGACCCTACAATGAGCAGTTCTTC